A single sample is the source of the 19 T cell receptor beta chains below, sequenced in a study of blood T cell repertoires in COVID-19. Repertoires were generated with immunoSEQ multiplex PCR, while TCRdb's copy carries only in-frame clones and drops some. The data contain some 290,000 clones, roughly nine tenths of them seen just once; the ten biggest clones take up approximately 12%. Material for sequencing was peripheral blood. The receptor source for this set is a woman aged 25 to 39 with COVID-19, enrolled during active disease.

The chain uses TRBV29-1 and TRBJ1-1, with D uncertain. Germline V CDR1 and CDR2: SQVTM, ANQGSEA. The ends were cut back, 5 bases at V and 3 bases at J, with 10 bases in the middle. The CDR3 consists of 12 residues. The CDR3: CSVTDGDTEAFF. The CDR3 nucleotides read TGCAGCGTTACGGACGGGGACACTGAAGCTTTCTTT.

This clone was recorded a few times. The chain joins TRBV2 to TRBJ1-2; the match to TRBD1 covers 10 bases. CDR1 SNHLY and CDR2 FYNNEI come from the germline V gene. This CDR3 comprises 14 residues. V dropped 7 bases and J dropped 3; count of bases not matched to a gene: 5. The CDR3 spells CASTWTGGDYGYTF. The CDR3 bases are TGTGCCAGCACCTGGACAGGGGGAGACTATGGCTACACCTTC.

Only one count was recorded for this clone. The chain carries TRBV5-1 and TRBJ2-1; TRBD2 aligns across 7 bases. Germline-derived CDR1 and CDR2 are SGHRS and YFSETQ. The junction had 3 bases not matched to a gene; V was cut back by 1 base and J by 5 bases. CDR3 length equals 14 residues. The CDR3 region is CASSLLADDNEQFF. CDR3 bases: TGCGCCAGCAGCTTGCTAGCGGACGACAATGAGCAGTTCTTC.

The rearrangement uses TRBV4-1 and TRBJ1-6; TRBD1 matches 8 bases. The trim removed 3 bases at V and 5 bases at J, leaving 6 bases unmatched. The length of the CDR3 is 16 residues. The germline gives CDR1 MGHRA, CDR2 YSYEKL. DNA of the CDR3: TGCGCCAGCAGCCACAGGGGGCAAATGGATAATTCACCCCTCCACTTT. Protein product: CASSHRGQMDNSPLHF.

Regarding this clone: This specimen includes other DNA sequences encoding the same CDR3. The J gene is TRBJ2-2, the V gene TRBV28, with TRBD1 as a possible D gene (5 bases). Germline values: CDR1 MDHEN, CDR2 SYDVKM. The CDR3 totals 13 residues. The germline V and J ends were trimmed by 3 bases and 5 bases, with 7 bases remaining between them. As DNA, the CDR3 is TGTGCCAGCAGTTTTAGGGGTACCGGGGAGCTGTTTTTT. Translating it yields CASSFRGTGELFF.

The chain employs TRBV5-1 and TRBJ1-6, with D possibly being TRBD1 (5 bases). The CDR3 loop spans 15 amino acids. Germline V CDR1 and CDR2: SGHRS, YFSETQ. The germline V and J ends were trimmed by 4 bases and 9 bases, with 17 bases remaining between them. The CDR3 spells CASSPYQNTGSPLHF. The CDR3 nucleotides read TGCGCCAGCAGCCCTTATCAAAACACAGGTTCACCCCTCCACTTT.

The chain has TRBV27 and TRBJ2-5; possible D gene TRBD1, 6 bases. The CDR3 runs 14 residues. V lost 10 bases and J lost 2, with 17 bases in between. CDR1 is MNHEY and CDR2 is SMNVEV in the germline V gene (reference sequence). Written as DNA, the CDR3 is TGTGCCACCAGAAGAGGGACATCTCAAGAGACCCAGTACTTC. Translating gives CATRRGTSQETQYF.

J is TRBJ2-7 and V is TRBV5-4, with 8 positions matching TRBD2. V trimming: 2 bases; J trimming: 3 bases; junction bases outside the gene matches: 4. CDR3 length: 14 residues. CDR1 SGHNT and CDR2 YYREEE come from the germline V gene (reference sequence). CDR3 DNA: TGTGCCAGCAGCTTAGGACTAGCCCGCTACGAGCAGTACTTC. Protein sequence: CASSLGLARYEQYF.

The chain uses TRBV28 and TRBJ2-3; 14 bases align to TRBD2. CDR3 length equals 17 residues. CDR1 MDHEN and CDR2 SYDVKM come from the germline V gene. Trimming took 8 bases from V and 6 from J; bases not matched to a gene: 13. The CDR3 DNA is TGTGCCAGCTGGAGACTAGCGGGGGGGCCACAGGTGGATACGCAGTATTTT. As protein: CASWRLAGGPQVDTQYF. Complete variable domain (other parts from reference TRBV28 and TRBJ2-3): DVKVTQSSRYLVKRTGEKVFLECVQDMDHENMFWYRQDPGLGLRLIYFSYDVKMKEKGDIPEGYSVSREKKERFSLILESASTNQTSMYLCASWRLAGGPQVDTQYFGPGTRLTVL.

V gene TRBV7-2 combines with J gene TRBJ2-1; TRBD2 agrees at 10 bases. Germline CDR1 SGHTA, CDR2 FQGNSA. The CDR3 extends over 14 amino acids. The V and J ends lost 6 bases and 7 bases, in that order; junction bases with no gene match: 6. The CDR3 nucleotides read TGTGCCAGCAGACCTAGCGGGGGAGAGAATGAGCAGTTCTTC. Amino acids: CASRPSGGENEQFF.

In this sample, this clone turned up a few times. This chain uses TRBV27 with TRBJ1-2; 8 nucleotides match TRBD1. The CDR3 runs 13 residues. With V trimmed by 5 bases and J by 7 bases, 6 bases remained unmatched. Germline-derived CDR1 and CDR2 are MNHEY and SMNVEV (reference sequence). The CDR3 is CASSAQGVGGYTF. DNA for the CDR3: TGTGCCAGCAGTGCACAGGGGGTAGGTGGCTACACCTTC.

V is TRBV18 and J is TRBJ2-7; TRBD1 matches at 9 bases. This CDR3 is 16 amino acids long. CDR1 KGHSH and CDR2 LQKENI come from the germline V gene. V shed 3 bases, J shed 3 bases, and the junction held 9 bases outside the gene matches. CDR3 bases: TGTGCCAGCTCACCCTCGGTCGGGACAGGGATCTACGAGCAGTACTTC. It codes for CASSPSVGTGIYEQYF.

Worth noting for this clone: The sample holds other DNA sequences that translate to the same CDR3. This chain joins TRBV3-1 (or the pseudogene TRBV3-2) and TRBJ1-1; no clear D. The ends were cut back, 6 bases at V and 5 bases at J, with 7 bases in the middle. CDR3 length: 11 amino acids. The germline gives CDR1 LGHDT, CDR2 YNNKEL (reference sequence). The chain's CDR3 is CASRGGTEAFF. As DNA, the CDR3 is TGTGCCAGCAGGGGAGGAACTGAAGCTTTCTTT.

The V call is TRBV11-2, the J call TRBJ2-5; 11 nucleotides agree with TRBD2. The V segment lost 4 bases and the J segment 5 bases; nucleotides outside the gene matches: 3. This CDR3 spans 14 amino acids. The germline V gene encodes CDR1 SGHAT and CDR2 FQNNGV. CDR3: CASSSASGGETQYF. In nucleotides, the CDR3 is TGTGCCAGCAGCTCTGCTAGCGGGGGGGAGACCCAGTACTTC.

The chain has TRBV4-2 and TRBJ2-1; tentatively, D is TRBD2 (5 bases). The CDR3 is 14 amino acids. Deletions cut 1 base from V and 1 base from J, with 5 bases between. The V gene's germline CDR1 is LGHNA and CDR2 YNFKEQ. DNA of the CDR3: TGTGCCAGCAGCCAAGGAGGGTCCTACAATGAGCAGTTCTTC. Residues: CASSQGGSYNEQFF.

The chain employs TRBV28 and TRBJ1-1, with D unclear. The CDR3 runs to 13 residues. Per germline, CDR1 MDHEN and CDR2 SYDVKM. V was shortened by 7 bases and J by 1 base, with 10 bases between the two germline ends. In DNA, the CDR3 is TGTGCCAGCATTTGGGCAGAGAACACTGAAGCTTTCTTT. It yields the protein CASIWAENTEAFF.

The chain has TRBV19 and TRBJ2-3; a weak D match, TRBD1 (6 bases). Between the trimmed V and J ends, which lost 10 bases and 2 bases, there was a span of 19 bases. Germline V gene lookup returns CDR1 LNHDA and CDR2 SQIVND (reference sequence). This CDR3 comprises 15 residues. The CDR3 DNA reads TGTGCCATCCCCCCGGTAGGGGGAAACACAGATACGCAGTATTTT. It translates to CAIPPVGGNTDTQYF. Together with reference TRBV19 and TRBJ2-3, the CDR3 gives the full variable domain: DGGITQSPKYLFRKEGQNVTLSCEQNLNHDAMYWYRQDPGQGLRLIYYSQIVNDFQKGDIAEGYSVSREKKESFPLTVTSAQKNPTAFYLCAIPPVGGNTDTQYFGPGTRLTVL.

This rearrangement joins TRBV4-1 to TRBJ2-3; unclear D gene. Trimming cost V 0 bases and J 6 bases, with 13 bases left between them. The CDR3 spans 15 residues. CDR1 and CDR2 from the germline V gene are MGHRA and YSYEKL. DNA for the CDR3: TGCGCCAGCAGCCAAGATGGGCTTACCCCCGATACGCAGTATTTT. Its translation: CASSQDGLTPDTQYF.

CDR3 bases: TGTGCCAGTAGCCTTCGAGAGACCCAGTACTTC. Residues: CASSLRETQYF. This chain connects TRBV19 to TRBJ2-5; D is unresolved. The CDR3 is 11 amino acids. Trimming removed 6 bases from V and 4 bases from J, with 6 bases in between. The germline V gene encodes CDR1 LNHDA and CDR2 SQIVND (reference sequence). Full variable domain (missing parts from reference TRBV19 and TRBJ2-5): DGGITQSPKYLFRKEGQNVTLSCEQNLNHDAMYWYRQDPGQGLRLIYYSQIVNDFQKGDIAEGYSVSREKKESFPLTVTSAQKNPTAFYLCASSLRETQYFGPGTRLLVL.